Listed below are T cell receptor beta chains from one sample, sequenced in a study of blood T cell repertoires in COVID-19. The data were produced by immunoSEQ multiplex PCR, yet TCRdb's version contains in-frame clones alone and is incomplete. The data show approximately 110,000 clones, 84% seen once. The sequencing sample was made of peripheral blood. These receptors all come from a woman in her forties with acute or convalescent COVID-19. The CDR3 runs from the conserved cysteine through the conserved F or W. D genes are given only for firm matches. Only some rows state a clone size, as once, few, many or a class for expanded clones.

>TRBV7-2|TRBJ2-7|few|TRBD2
TGTGCCAGCACTCCCCAGCGGGGCTACGAGCAGTACTTC
CASTPQRGYEQYF
>TRBV5-6|TRBJ1-6|NA|NA
TGTGCCAGCAGCTTGCTCTCGGGGAGAGATAATTCACCCCTCCACTTT
CASSLLSGRDNSPLHF
>TRBV3-1/TRBV3-2|TRBJ1-5|few|TRBD1
TGTGCCAGCAGCCAACGGCAGGGGGCTCAGCCCCAGCATTTT
CASSQRQGAQPQHF
>TRBV13|TRBJ2-1|NA|NA
TGTGCCAGCAGCTTAGGGCGACAGGACTTGGGTAATGAGCAGTTCTTC
CASSLGRQDLGNEQFF
>TRBV7-2|TRBJ2-1|NA|TRBD2
TGTGCCAGCAGGAACCCGGGACTAGCGCGAAATGAGCAGTTCTTC
CASRNPGLARNEQFF
>TRBV19|TRBJ1-4|NA|TRBD1
TGTGCCAGTAGTTCGCCGGGGACAGGTGGTGAAAAACTGTTTTTT
CASSSPGTGGEKLFF
>TRBV7-2|TRBJ1-1|NA|NA
TGTGCCAGCAGCTTAACGGGGAACACTGAAGCTTTCTTT
CASSLTGNTEAFF
>TRBV12-3/TRBV12-4|TRBJ2-1|NA|NA
TGTGCCAGCAGCCCTACCAACAATGAGCAGTTCTTC
CASSPTNNEQFF
>TRBV24-1|TRBJ2-1|NA|NA
TGTGCCACCAGTGATAGCACCGGGGGTCCAAACAATGAGCAGTTCTTC
CATSDSTGGPNNEQFF
>TRBV9|TRBJ2-2|NA|NA
TGTGCCAGCAGCCTACGATTGGGGGAGGGGGACACCGGGGAGCTGTTTTTT
CASSLRLGEGDTGELFF
>TRBV6-2/TRBV6-3|TRBJ1-6|NA|NA
TGTGCCAGCAGTTATAGGACCCTTCAGGACATAGGCAATTCACCCCTCCACTTT
CASSYRTLQDIGNSPLHF
>TRBV5-1|TRBJ2-5|once|NA
TGCGCCAGCAGCTTAAGAGCGGTTCAAGAGACCCAGTACTTC
CASSLRAVQETQYF
>TRBV10-3|TRBJ1-1|NA|TRBD1
TGTGCCATCAGCCCAACAGGGGGCGCGCACACTGAAGCTTTCTTT
CAISPTGGAHTEAFF
>TRBV6-1|TRBJ2-7|NA|TRBD1
TGTGCCAGCAGTGAAGACCCAGGGGGCTTATCCTACGAGCAGTACTTC
CASSEDPGGLSYEQYF
>TRBV4-1|TRBJ1-1|NA|NA
TGCGCCAGCAGCCAAGTCGGTCCAGGGGCGAACACTGAAGCTTTCTTT
CASSQVGPGANTEAFF
>TRBV3-1/TRBV3-2|TRBJ2-3|NA|TRBD2
TGTGCCAGCAGCCGGGGGACTAGCGGAGACACAGATACGCAGTATTTT
CASSRGTSGDTDTQYF
>TRBV5-1|TRBJ2-5|once|NA
TGCGCCAGCAGCTGGGGGCCGAATAACGGGGAGACCCAGTACTTC
CASSWGPNNGETQYF
>TRBV5-1|TRBJ2-1|NA|TRBD1
TGCGCCAGCAGCTTGGCCTCGGGACAGGGGGTCTTACGACTCAATGAGCAGTTCTTC
CASSLASGQGVLRLNEQFF
>TRBV27|TRBJ1-2|NA|NA
TGTGCCAGCAGTTTAAATGGCCCGTATGGCTACACCTTC
CASSLNGPYGYTF
>TRBV11-2|TRBJ1-4|NA|NA
TGTGCCAGCATCGCTCGCCCAGACTACGCAACTAATGAAAAACTGTTTTTT
CASIARPDYATNEKLFF
>TRBV5-1|TRBJ2-5|NA|TRBD1
TGCGCCAGCAGCCCAGGGACAGGGAGAGGGGAAGAGACCCAGTACTTC
CASSPGTGRGEETQYF
>TRBV27|TRBJ1-1|NA|NA
TGTGCCAGCAGTTTAATGGCGAACACTGAAGCTTTCTTT
CASSLMANTEAFF
>TRBV19|TRBJ1-4|NA|TRBD1
TGTGCCAGTAGTGTTAGGGACAGCCTGAATGAAAAACTGTTTTTT
CASSVRDSLNEKLFF
>TRBV6-5|TRBJ1-4|NA|TRBD1
TGTGCCAGCAGCTTATTACAGGGGGCGGGAAAACTGTTTTTT
CASSLLQGAGKLFF
>TRBV4-3|TRBJ2-3|NA|TRBD1
TGCGCCAGCAGCCAAGGGTGGACAGGGGGCTGGGATACGCAGTATTTT
CASSQGWTGGWDTQYF
>TRBV29-1|TRBJ2-3|NA|TRBD2
TGCAGCGTTGATGCCAGCGGGGGGGCTAGCACAGATACGCAGTATTTT
CSVDASGGASTDTQYF
>TRBV19|TRBJ1-1|once|NA
TGTGCCAGTAGTGCGGGCGGTGGCAGCACTGAAGCTTTCTTT
CASSAGGGSTEAFF
>TRBV28|TRBJ2-7|NA|TRBD1
TGTGCCAGCAGTTCCTTAGGGACAGGGACCTACGAGCAGTACTTC
CASSSLGTGTYEQYF
>TRBV3-1/TRBV3-2|TRBJ1-1|NA|NA
TGTGCCAGCAGCCAACTGGGCTTCACTGAAGCTTTCTTT
CASSQLGFTEAFF
>TRBV6-5|TRBJ1-2|NA|NA
TGTGCCACCGCACTTCGGGAAAACTATGGCTACACCTTC
CATALRENYGYTF
>TRBV15|TRBJ2-3|NA|TRBD1
TGTGCCACCAGCAGAGGGACAGGGGGCGAGACAGATACGCAGTATTTT
CATSRGTGGETDTQYF
>TRBV5-4|TRBJ1-6|NA|NA
TGTGCCAGCAACTCCAGGGGTTCGGTTGGTAATTCACCCCTCCACTTT
CASNSRGSVGNSPLHF
>TRBV2|TRBJ2-5|NA|NA
TGTGCCAGCAGGAAAACTAGGGGGGAGACCCAGTACTTC
CASRKTRGETQYF
>TRBV29-1|TRBJ1-1|few|NA
TGCAGCATGAGGACAGAGACGAACACTGAAGCTTTCTTT
CSMRTETNTEAFF
>TRBV7-9|TRBJ2-7|NA|NA
TGTGCCAGCAGCTTAGGAGGTCTTCTAACCTACGAGCAGTACTTC
CASSLGGLLTYEQYF
>TRBV5-8|TRBJ1-1|NA|NA
TGTGCCAGCAGCAACCAGTTCACTGAAGCTTTCTTT
CASSNQFTEAFF
>TRBV2|TRBJ1-5|NA|NA
TGTGCCAGCAGGCGGGGCAATCAGCCCCAGCATTTT
CASRRGNQPQHF
>TRBV7-9|TRBJ2-3|NA|TRBD1
TGTGCCAGCAGCTTAGGGGACAGGGTAGGAGATACGCAGTATTTT
CASSLGDRVGDTQYF
>TRBV7-2|TRBJ2-3|once|TRBD2
TGTGCCAGCAGCCCGGGGTTGCGGGGGGGTCAAGATACGCAGTATTTT
CASSPGLRGGQDTQYF
>TRBV30|TRBJ1-2|NA|NA
TGTGCCTGGAGTGTAAACGGACTCTATGGCTACACCTTC
CAWSVNGLYGYTF
>TRBV19|TRBJ1-6|few|NA
TGTGCCACTAGAGAAAGACCGAGGTTTAGTTCACCCCTCCACTTT
CATRERPRFSSPLHF
>TRBV3-1/TRBV3-2|TRBJ2-3|NA|NA
TGTGCCAGCAGCCAAGATGGCTCACCCGGGGCAGATACGCAGTATTTT
CASSQDGSPGADTQYF
>TRBV9|TRBJ2-1|NA|NA
TGTGCCAGCAGCGTAGCAAGTACAGCCTACAATGAGCAGTTCTTC
CASSVASTAYNEQFF
>TRBV5-1|TRBJ1-2|NA|TRBD1
TGCGCCAGCAGCTTGGCCGGACAGGACTATGGCTACACCTTC
CASSLAGQDYGYTF
>TRBV7-9|TRBJ2-3|NA|TRBD1
TGTGCCAGCAGCCCGCCCGGGACAGGGGATGGGCAGTATTTT
CASSPPGTGDGQYF
>TRBV9|TRBJ2-7|NA|NA
TGTGCCAGCAGCCCTCGGGGGGCGCGGTGGCAGTACTTC
CASSPRGARWQYF
>TRBV7-9|TRBJ2-1|NA|TRBD1
TGTGCCAGCAGCGCACAGGGCGGACAGGGGGCTACGTACGAGCAGTTCTTC
CASSAQGGQGATYEQFF
>TRBV11-2|TRBJ1-2|NA|NA
TGTGCCAGCAGCTTAGGGGCAGCCTATGGCTACACCTTC
CASSLGAAYGYTF
>TRBV18|TRBJ1-4|NA|NA
TGTGCCAGCTCACCAACGGGGGGTTCAGAGAAACTGTTTTTT
CASSPTGGSEKLFF
>TRBV6-2/TRBV6-3|TRBJ2-3|once|NA
TGTGCCAGCAGTTACTCGAGAGCTACGGCAGATACGCAGTATTTT
CASSYSRATADTQYF
>TRBV4-3|TRBJ2-7|NA|TRBD2
TGCGCCAGCAGCCAAGAGGTACTAGCGGGGGTAAGCTCCTACGAGCAGTACTTC
CASSQEVLAGVSSYEQYF
>TRBV5-1|TRBJ2-1|few|TRBD2
TGCGCTACAGCGCGACTAGCGGGGAACAATGAGCAGTTCTTC
CATARLAGNNEQFF